One T cell receptor (beta chain) is described in this entry. This clone has ten or more counts. Its antigen is unknown. Per-base quality was not reported, and no clone a single base away is much larger than it. These data belong to a study of cytomegalovirus exposure and HLA in healthy donors (dated by TCRdb to the late 2010s). Some background on the complete study: An earlier analysis of several hundred of the donors reported approximately 300 Gb of sequence data and some 100 million unique TCR beta sequences from 150 million to 200 million T cells. Approximately 310 gigabases of sequencing data and approximately 92 million unique TCR sequences made up an early release that covered several hundred HLA-typed donors. Among the approximately 420 genotyped donors, around 81% belonged to the genetic ancestry cluster associated with self-reported Caucasian donors. The study was designed to test whether signatures of past pathogen exposure could be identified by cataloging public T cell receptors. Using immunosequencing, the study profiled T cell repertoires from fewer than 850 subjects and related those repertoires to cytomegalovirus serostatus. Besides the first cohort of approximately 670 subjects, a separate validation cohort made up of around 120 different subjects was used. High-throughput TCR immunosequencing, statistical association of individual TCRs with disease status, and machine learning were combined to predict cytomegalovirus infection status. A later analysis re-analyzed previously published TCR beta repertoires from 650 to 800 donors and added high-resolution HLA genotyping to study TCR occurrence patterns. Rather than drawing on any new phenotypic data, the later analysis identified candidate immune exposures from TCR beta sequences and the way those sequences occurred across donors. In an earlier analysis of 587 of the donors, high-throughput TCR beta sequencing was used to judge whether each TCR beta V gene segment behaved as functional or pseudogenic. Donor age, sex, ethnicity and CMV serostatus were compiled together with the repertoire data. In a later genetic analysis, genome-wide SNP genotypes for about three fifths of the roughly 670 donors were used, and that subset was treated as a discovery cohort. All discovery cohort repertoires had been generated on a single sequencing platform. HLA typing included class I and class II loci at four-digit resolution. The number of donors typed differed by locus, with roughly 629-640 for A, B, C, DRB1 and DQB1, roughly 520 for DQA1, under 610 for DPA1, and some 440 for DPB1. Four to six DR-DQ haplotypes were handled as single units for association and clustering, since linkage in the cohort was strong. Among about 410 genotyped donors of the cohort, an average of around 250,000 unique TCR beta nucleotide sequences was sequenced per donor, of which 15% to 20% were non-productive.

Trimming costs V 7 bases and J 3 bases, and their ends lie 6 bases apart. Sequences MNHNY (CDR1) and SVGAGI (CDR2) are obtained from the germline V gene (reference sequence). Its CDR3 holds 12 amino acids, cysteine through phenylalanine. The entry retains the CDR3 DNA only, 36 bases that are in frame from base 1. The full study reports these points: In this cohort, only TCR beta chains were sequenced, and detectable features were limited by the absence of alpha or paired-chain data. Because counts were too low, about 18 rarely observed V segments, including chromosome 9 orphons, were excluded from the earlier analysis of roughly 580 of the donors. The classifier was reported to diagnose cytomegalovirus status with high specificity and sensitivity in both the original cohort and the validation cohort. A group of highly shared sequence variants was considered likely to be a technical artifact of the sequencing pipeline. Some IMGT-functional V segments, including TRBV6-2 and TRBV6-3, could not be told apart with the 87-base-pair reads, so those segments were excluded. In a later genetic analysis, fewer N-insertions in productive TCRs were reported among donors in an Asian-associated ancestry cluster than the roughly 640-donor mean. For the cohort, immune exposure information was limited to CMV serostatus. Most TCR sequences were seen in very few donors, while some public TCRs were found in many individuals. When HLA alleles, especially DR and DQ, strongly co-occurred, TCR associations were difficult to assign to individual alleles. A further reported finding was that TCR beta sequences accurately predicted the HLA-A and HLA-B alleles for most subjects in the first cohort. According to a later analysis, TCR association rates differed among HLA loci, with DRB1 alleles showing the most associated TCRs and HLA-C alleles showing the fewest. The authors suggested that the approach could potentially be extended to other disease states and immunological phenotypes. Most CMV-associated TCR beta chains appeared to be HLA-restricted in a later analysis, and the HLA associations seemed to be driven largely by CMV exposure. V-gene and J-gene trimming of TCR beta chains was associated with a missense DCLRE1C variant in a later genetic analysis, and the association was replicated in an independent cohort. At a false discovery rate of 0.05, a later analysis linked about 17,000 TCR beta sequences to specific HLA alleles. Sequencing depth was assumed to be roughly uniform across donors in the presence/absence analyses, though that assumption may not hold. In a later analysis, HLA-associated TCR beta chains showed more clonal expansion and lower generation probabilities than non-associated chains that were equally common. Three of the identified cytomegalovirus-associated TCR beta chains were confirmed in vitro to be specific for cytomegalovirus antigens. The study listed 150 to 200 TCR beta chains as associated with cytomegalovirus. In a later analysis, several top co-occurrence clusters were reported to appear linked to parvovirus B19, influenza, CMV and Epstein-Barr virus. Because HLA typing was missing for some donors at each locus, association tests included only the typed subset. Broadly in line with IMGT annotations, most TCR beta V segments showed up in productive rearrangements about 87% or about 30% of the time in an earlier analysis of several hundred of the donors. Linkage disequilibrium might explain the correlated functional status among segregating V segments, but an unknown experimental factor could not be ruled out.

The cohort consisted of 650 to 700 healthy bone marrow donors. At the time of sampling, every cohort member was nominally healthy, though immune exposures that went unrecorded were likely present. The donor tested CMV seronegative and was one of the 352 seronegative cohort members. A peripheral blood sample was provided by each donor, and peripheral blood mononuclear cells were used for TCR beta sequencing. The Qiagen DNeasy Blood Extraction Kit was used to extract genomic DNA from the blood cell samples. To prepare the library, the immunoSEQ multiplex PCR assay was applied. For the multiplex PCR, a mixture combining 60 forward primers for TCR Vbeta segments and 13 reverse primers for TCR Jbeta segments was used. The CDR3 region of rearranged TCR beta genes was amplified from genomic DNA by a multiplex PCR assay. On the Illumina HiSeq System, the amplified TCR beta libraries were sequenced as 87-base-pair reads. Regarding the original processing steps: A later analysis counted 65 million to 90 million unique TCR beta chains across the 650 to 800 repertoires, and approximately 11 million of these chains were shared by at least two donors. Raw reads were error-corrected and collapsed into unique sequences by a nearest-neighbor algorithm in which closely related sequences were merged to remove PCR and sequencing errors. Alignment of CDR3 sequences to IMGT reference sequences was used to assign V, D and J gene segments. For a sequence to be retained, at least a six-nucleotide match to both a V gene segment and a J gene segment was required. A rearrangement was called productive if the CDR3 had no stop codons and remained in frame with V and J, and every other rearrangement was called non-productive. Following IMGT convention, CDR3 was defined as the stretch from the second conserved V-encoded cysteine to the conserved J-encoded phenylalanine. The earlier analysis of 587 of the donors excluded sequences that lacked an unambiguous match to a single V gene segment. In an earlier analysis of a few hundred of the donors, V segments were called functional above 56.7% productive rearrangements and were called segregating when the between-donor standard deviation exceeded 5%. A statistical classification framework was developed to diagnose cytomegalovirus status using the catalog of TCR beta chain sequences. In a later analysis, TCR nucleotide sequences were compared against IMGT/GENE-DB human TR gene sequences so that V and J genes could be assigned. In a later analysis, CDR3 sequences and most-parsimonious VDJ recombination scenarios were assigned using the TCRdist pipeline. In a later analysis, each TCR beta chain was defined by its CDR3 amino acid sequence together with its V-gene family, and reads without a unique V-gene family were excluded. In a later analysis, 450 to 600 highly shared, low-generation-probability nucleotide sequences were removed to address suspected cross-contamination and a sequencing artifact. A later analysis calculated a clonal expansion index for each public chain from normalized within-repertoire ranks of inferred template counts. Generation probabilities in a later analysis came from a VDJ recombination model fitted to out-of-frame rearrangements, and those results were checked against IGoR. Hypergeometric tests were used in a later analysis to score TCR-TCR, TCR-HLA and TCR-CMV co-occurrence, with a repertoire-size bias correction applied to the TCR pairs. A later analysis estimated false discovery rates by permuting HLA or CMV assignments 20 times. In a later analysis, co-occurring TCRs were grouped using DBSCAN, and TCRdist sequence similarity was added for clustering within HLA-allele-positive subsets. Repertoires with fewer than 30,000 or more than 120,000 public chains were left out of co-occurrence clustering, as were five repertoires with anomalous nucleotide sharing. TCRdb stores this immuneACCESS table with in-frame sequences only. Part of the clones is absent; in the studies checked, under half of the shortfall reflects unresolved V genes, and no reason is known for the rest. Clone size and V and J calls were adopted from that table, with D and trimming inferred from the DNA. Counted in this sample were 220,000 or so clones; around four fifths of them appeared once. The ten largest clones take up 2.5% to 3.5% of the sample.

Recombination linked TRBV6-6 to TRBJ2-2, with no confidently assigned D gene. Material: PBMCs. The receptor was isolated from a woman aged 40 to 55 in good health and CMV-seronegative. Read as DNA, the sequence is TGTGCCAGCACCCAGTACACCGGGGAGCTGTTTTTT. The translation is CASTQYTGELFF.